Described below is a single TCR beta chain sequence and its context. The germline CDR1 and CDR2 sequences are MNHEY and SMNVEV (reference sequence). There are 13 residues in the CDR3. V gave up 3 bases and J gave up 10 bases; unmatched junction bases: 7. The data were taken from a study of T cells in Graves' hyperthyroidism and ophthalmopathy. From RNA transcripts, TCR beta CDR3 regions were amplified. First-round RT-PCR with HTBI primers amplified the TCR CDR3 region. A single record per CDR3 protein comes from TCRdb applying MiXCR to the multiplex PCR reads. The sample contains under 650,000 distinct CDR3 sequences, under 20% of which appear only once.

The sequence came from a woman in her 30s with Graves' hyperthyroidism. The V and J genes are TRBV27 and TRBJ2-3; the match to TRBD1 covers 7 bases. The sequenced sample was blood. CDR3 bases: TGTGCCAGCAGTTTCCGGGACAGAGGGGCGCAGTATTTT. It specifies CASSFRDRGAQYF.